These 23 T cell receptor beta chains came from one sample sequenced in a study of blood T cell repertoires in COVID-19 (dated by TCRdb to about 2020). Libraries were built with the immunoSEQ multiplex PCR assay. Sourced from immuneACCESS, this table was stored by TCRdb with only in-frame sequences that have V and J called. A share of the clones is absent; for the studies checked, an unresolved V gene accounts for under half, and the remainder has no known explanation. This sample gives some 210,000 clones in total; roughly four fifths of them show up just once. The top ten constitute more than 10% of the sample. Input material: peripheral blood. The receptors derive from a woman between 40 and 50 years old with acute or convalescent COVID-19.

V is TRBV11-2 and J is TRBJ1-1; 10 bases are a match to TRBD1. This CDR3 has 14 residues. Germline loops: CDR1 SGHAT, CDR2 FQNNGV. J lost 6 bases, V lost 5 bases, and 6 bases had no gene match. CDR3 sequence (DNA): TGTGCCAGCAGCCCGAGACAGGGGGCCTCTGAAGCTTTCTTT. Its translation: CASSPRQGASEAFF.

This rearrangement joins TRBV27 to TRBJ1-1; tentatively, D is TRBD1 (5 bases). Germline loops: CDR1 MNHEY, CDR2 SMNVEV (reference sequence). The CDR3 extends over 14 amino acids. With 4 bases removed from V and 1 base from J, the gap between germline ends came to 10 bases. The DNA for the CDR3 is TGTGCCAGCAGTTACGGGGGTTGGAACACTGAAGCTTTCTTT. This encodes CASSYGGWNTEAFF.

The chain couples TRBV9 to TRBJ1-2; possible D gene TRBD1, 6 bases. The germline CDR1 and CDR2 sequences are SGDLS and YYNGEE. The CDR3 loop spans 15 amino acids. The V and J ends lost 3 bases and 2 bases respectively, with 14 bases between them. CDR3 bases: TGTGCCAGCAGCGCTTTGACAGGTTGGAACTATGGCTACACCTTC. Translated, it gives CASSALTGWNYGYTF.

The V call is TRBV6-1, the J call TRBJ2-1; possible D gene TRBD2, 6 bases. This CDR3 has 14 residues. Germline V gene lookup returns CDR1 MNHNS and CDR2 SASEGT. With 3 bases removed from V and 4 bases from J, the gap between germline ends came to 10 bases. CDR3: CASSEGLQYNEQFF. The CDR3 DNA follows: TGTGCCAGCAGTGAGGGACTTCAGTACAATGAGCAGTTCTTC.

The rearrangement joins TRBV5-6 to TRBJ2-7, with TRBD1 matching over 7 bases. Germline V gene lookup returns CDR1 SGHDT and CDR2 YYEEEE. The CDR3 is 16 amino acids. The trim removed 6 bases at V and 1 base at J, leaving 13 bases unmatched. The DNA for the CDR3 is TGTGCCAGCACCCAAGGCCCCCAGGGGGTGTCCTACGAGCAGTACTTC. Its translation is CASTQGPQGVSYEQYF. Using reference TRBV5-6 and TRBJ2-7 for the parts outside the CDR3, the full variable domain is DAGVTQSPTHLIKTRGQQVTLRCSPKSGHDTVSWYQQALGQGPQFIFQYYEEEERQRGNFPDRFSGHQFPNYSSELNVNALLLGDSALYLCASTQGPQGVSYEQYFGPGTRLTVT.

This clone was recorded a few times. The V and J genes are TRBV19 and TRBJ1-1, with TRBD1 as a possible D gene (5 bases). Germline lookup yields CDR1 LNHDA and CDR2 SQIVND (reference sequence). The CDR3 contains 15 residues. Trimming removed 5 bases at V and 3 bases at J, with 16 bases between. The CDR3: CASSFTWGGDTEAFF. DNA for the CDR3: TGTGCCAGTAGTTTCACGTGGGGGGGAGACACTGAAGCTTTCTTT.

The chain couples TRBV27 to TRBJ1-6; TRBD1 might be the D (6 bases). CDR1 MNHEY and CDR2 SMNVEV come from the germline V gene (reference sequence). Trimming pared 3 bases from V and 10 bases from J, leaving 13 bases between. The CDR3 consists of 14 residues. CDR3 sequence (DNA): TGTGCCAGCAGTTTGGGGGCCTCGGTCTCACCCCTCCACTTT. Its translation is CASSLGASVSPLHF.

A few counts support this clone. This sequence joins TRBV20-1 and TRBJ1-2, with D perhaps TRBD1 (5 bases). The CDR3 totals 12 residues. The germline CDR1 and CDR2 sequences are DFQATT and SNEGSKA (reference sequence). Deletions cut 3 bases from V and 5 bases from J, with 10 bases between. CDR3 coding DNA: TGCAGTGCTAGTTTGGGGGGGTATGGCTACACCTTC. It translates to CSASLGGYGYTF.

The chain has TRBV18 and TRBJ2-2; TRBD1 matches 9 bases. Per the germline V gene, CDR1 is KGHSH and CDR2 is LQKENI. V gave up 3 bases and J gave up 4 bases; unmatched junction bases: 0. The CDR3 loop spans 14 amino acids. DNA for the CDR3: TGTGCCAGCTCACCGGGACAGGGCACCGGGGAGCTGTTTTTT. Translation gives CASSPGQGTGELFF.

This clone was counted between two and nine times. J is TRBJ2-2 and V is TRBV5-6, with 7 bases lining up with TRBD1. V lost 4 bases and J lost 3; bases outside the gene matches: 9. Germline V CDR1 and CDR2: SGHDT, YYEEEE. There are 16 residues in the CDR3. The CDR3 reads CASSMIDRVDTGELFF. CDR3 in DNA: TGTGCCAGCAGCATGATTGACAGGGTGGACACCGGGGAGCTGTTTTTT.

The J gene is TRBJ2-1, the V gene TRBV5-1; TRBD1 matches 9 bases. The CDR3 is 15 residues long. V was pared by 4 bases and J by 1 base, with 3 bases of the junction left unmatched. The germline V gene has CDR1 SGHRS and CDR2 YFSETQ. This CDR3 reads CASSGGQGSYNEQFF. The CDR3 bases are TGCGCCAGCAGCGGGGGACAGGGATCCTACAATGAGCAGTTCTTC.

The count of this clone is one. V is TRBV18 and J is TRBJ2-2; 8 positions agree with TRBD2. The CDR3 consists of 16 residues. Germline V lookup: CDR1 KGHSH, CDR2 LQKENI. V lost 3 bases to trimming and J lost 1 base; unmatched junction nucleotides: 4. CDR3 region: CASSPETSENTGELFF. CDR3 DNA sequence: TGTGCCAGCTCACCTGAGACTAGCGAGAACACCGGGGAGCTGTTTTTT.

This chain joins TRBV13 and TRBJ2-2, with 11 bases that match TRBD2. J was trimmed by 0 bases and V by 1 base; bases with no gene match: 7. Germline V lookup: CDR1 PRHDT, CDR2 FYEKMQ (reference sequence). The CDR3 totals 19 residues. CDR3 in DNA: TGTGCCAGCAGCTTAGCACTAGCGGGAGATTTCGCGAACACCGGGGAGCTGTTTTTT. Translated, it gives CASSLALAGDFANTGELFF.

The gene calls are TRBV11-2 and TRBJ2-2; the D gene is possibly TRBD2 (6 bases). The CDR3 has 16 residues. Trimming took 0 bases from V and 5 from J, leaving 13 bases between them. Per germline, CDR1 SGHAT and CDR2 FQNNGV. The CDR3 DNA sequence: TGTGCCAGCAGCTTAGATCTAACGGGAGTGACCGGGGAGCTGTTTTTT. Translating gives CASSLDLTGVTGELFF.

The chain employs TRBV7-6 and TRBJ2-3; weak D call: TRBD1 (5 bases). The CDR3 has 15 residues. V was clipped by 2 bases and J by 6 bases, with 15 bases between them. The germline CDR1 and CDR2 sequences are SGHVS and FNYEAQ. CDR3 DNA sequence: TGTGCCAGCAGCTTATTTATCTCACAGGAGGATACGCAGTATTTT. Amino acid sequence: CASSLFISQEDTQYF.

The V and J genes are TRBV7-8 and TRBJ1-2; possibly TRBD1 for D (6 bases). Germline V CDR1 and CDR2: SGHVS, FQNEAQ. The CDR3 is made up of 14 amino acids. V was shortened by 0 bases and J by 4 bases, with 9 bases between the two germline ends. The CDR3 protein is CASSLAGQIYGYTF. DNA for the CDR3: TGTGCCAGCAGCTTAGCTGGACAGATCTATGGCTACACCTTC.

The chain combines TRBV4-1 with TRBJ2-7; no clear D gene. The CDR3 spans 17 residues. V lost 2 bases and J lost 0, with 17 bases in between. Germline CDR1 MGHRA, CDR2 YSYEKL. CDR3 loop: CASSQPRSKRSSYEQYF. The CDR3 nucleotides are TGCGCCAGCAGCCAACCGAGATCCAAACGGAGCTCCTACGAGCAGTACTTC.

This chain links TRBV3-1 (or the pseudogene TRBV3-2) with TRBJ2-1; 10 nucleotides match TRBD2. This CDR3 has 19 amino acids. The germline V gene encodes CDR1 LGHDT and CDR2 YNNKEL (reference sequence). V trimming: 4 bases; J trimming: 10 bases; junction bases outside the gene matches: 22. The chain's CDR3 is CASSLSLVLAGAPAGEQFF. DNA of the CDR3: TGTGCCAGCAGCCTAAGTTTAGTGCTAGCGGGGGCCCCAGCGGGAGAGCAGTTCTTC.

The CDR3 sequence: CASSNVGGQPQHF. CDR3 DNA: TGTGCCAGCAGTAATGTAGGGGGACAGCCCCAGCATTTT. The J gene is TRBJ1-5, the V gene TRBV6-5; tentative D call: TRBD1 (6 bases). The CDR3 is made up of 13 amino acids. V lost 5 bases, J lost 7 bases, and 12 bases lay in between. The V gene's germline CDR1 is MNHEY and CDR2 SVGAGI.

This clone showed up just once. The rearrangement joins TRBV4-1 to TRBJ2-7; 11 bases are shared with TRBD2. Germline V gene data show CDR1 as MGHRA and CDR2 as YSYEKL. The CDR3 consists of 15 residues. Germline trimming cut 4 bases from V and 4 bases from J; bases unmatched to any gene: 6. The CDR3 here is CASSPLAGGGYEQYF. CDR3 nucleotides: TGCGCCAGCAGCCCCCTAGCGGGAGGAGGGTACGAGCAGTACTTC.

The J gene is TRBJ1-2, the V gene TRBV19; maybe TRBD1 (6 bases). Germline CDR1 LNHDA, CDR2 SQIVND (reference sequence). The CDR3 has 14 residues. V was clipped by 5 bases and J by 7 bases, with 17 bases between them. The CDR3 is CASSVTTGTGGYTF. Written as DNA, the CDR3 is TGTGCCAGTAGTGTAACCACAGGGACCGGTGGCTACACCTTC. The complete variable domain, with remaining parts taken from reference TRBV19 and TRBJ1-2, reads DGGITQSPKYLFRKEGQNVTLSCEQNLNHDAMYWYRQDPGQGLRLIYYSQIVNDFQKGDIAEGYSVSREKKESFPLTVTSAQKNPTAFYLCASSVTTGTGGYTFGSGTRLTVV.

The rearrangement joins TRBV5-8 to TRBJ2-2; 8 nucleotides line up with TRBD2. Germline assignment: CDR1 SGHTS and CDR2 YDEGEE. The V and J ends lost 3 bases and 0 bases, in that order; junction bases with no gene match: 13. CDR3 size: 19 residues. The CDR3 DNA sequence: TGTGCCAGCAGCTCCCTCCTGGGTAGCGGGGCCGCGAACACCGGGGAGCTGTTTTTT. Translated: CASSSLLGSGAANTGELFF.

The J gene is TRBJ2-3, the V gene TRBV5-1; D possibly corresponds to TRBD2 (5 bases). V dropped 0 bases and J dropped 1 base, with 12 bases sitting between them. The CDR3 runs to 16 residues. Per the germline V gene, CDR1 is SGHRS and CDR2 is YFSETQ. The CDR3 spells CASSLGDGVGTDTQYF. For the CDR3, the DNA is TGCGCCAGCAGCTTGGGTGACGGGGTGGGCACAGATACGCAGTATTTT. Combining the CDR3 with reference TRBV5-1 and TRBJ2-3 gives the whole variable domain KAGVTQTPRYLIKTRGQQVTLSCSPISGHRSVSWYQQTPGQGLQFLFEYFSETQRNKGNFPGRFSGRQFSNSRSEMNVSTLELGDSALYLCASSLGDGVGTDTQYFGPGTRLTVL.